The entry below describes one T cell receptor beta chain. The target antigen is unknown. Trimming left V 0 bases short and J 4 bases short, with 11 bases between. In germline, CDR1 is SGHRS, CDR2 YFSETQ. The CDR3 runs to 16 residues. The record originates from a study of shared clonotypes between healthy human individuals. As for the study in general: Donor ages ranged 18 to 49 years: a couple of women, a few men. General study points: The naive CD4 repertoires of several donors were compared, and approximately 5% of clonotypes were shared.

The assay was immunoSEQ multiplex PCR, and TCRdb's table has in-frame clones only and misses some. This sample yields under 2,500,000 clones, of which roughly 95% are seen a single time; around 0.13% belongs to the top ten. This clonotype originated in a man younger than 35 in good health. The V and J genes are TRBV5-1 and TRBJ2-6; D gene uncertain. Sample: naive CD4+ T cells sorted from blood. Subset denoted: CD45RA+ positively selected. CDR3 nucleotides: TGCGCCAGCAGCTTGGGGACCAGTGCAGGGGCCAACGTCCTGACTTTC. The encoded protein is CASSLGTSAGANVLTF.